The 3 T cell receptor beta chains below all came from one sample that was sequenced in a study of blood T cell repertoires in COVID-19. Sequenced by immunoSEQ multiplex PCR; TCRdb stores in-frame clones only, minus some. The repertoire includes approximately 670,000 clones, 85% to 90% of them detected once, and around 0.3% sits in the top ten. The sequenced sample was peripheral blood. Every receptor here comes from a woman between 18 and 29 years old with acute or convalescent COVID-19.

J is TRBJ1-1 and V is TRBV28; possible D gene TRBD1, 5 bases. The V end lost 5 bases, the J end lost 1 base, and 8 bases lay between the germline ends. The CDR3 extends over 13 amino acids. Germline loops: CDR1 MDHEN, CDR2 SYDVKM. CDR3 in DNA: TGTGCCAGCAGTCCCACAGGGAACACTGAAGCTTTCTTT. As protein: CASSPTGNTEAFF.

The rearrangement uses TRBV4-1 and TRBJ2-3; 16 bases line up with TRBD2. Germline V gene lookup returns CDR1 MGHRA and CDR2 YSYEKL. The V and J ends lost 3 bases and 6 bases, in that order; junction bases with no gene match: 6. This CDR3 has 17 residues. The CDR3 sequence is CASSQGLAGGPGDTQYF. The DNA of the CDR3 is TGCGCCAGCAGCCAGGGACTAGCGGGGGGGCCGGGGGATACGCAGTATTTT.

The rearrangement joins TRBV5-8 to TRBJ2-7; tentatively, D is TRBD1 (5 bases). From germline, CDR1 is SGHTS and CDR2 YDEGEE. V shed 7 bases and J shed 2 bases, with 19 bases lying between them. This CDR3 is 15 amino acids long. The CDR3 sequence: CASDAWLLGPYEQYF. CDR3 DNA sequence: TGTGCCAGCGATGCCTGGTTGCTGGGGCCCTACGAGCAGTACTTC.